This TCR beta chain was recorded in a study of blood T cells in healthy people across ages. General study points: Significant beta diversity loss was already apparent by age approximately 38, declining roughly linearly.

The CDR3 covers 14 residues. CDR1 MDHEN and CDR2 SYDVKM come from the germline V gene. V lost 10 bases to trimming and J lost 0 bases, with 15 bases between them. This clonotype was recorded a few times. The antigen is unknown. Using a J-beta primer mix together with a sample-barcoded 5' primer, a second PCR was run for roughly 7 to 12 cycles. Via MiXCR, TCRdb re-called the 5' RACE reads, giving one row per CDR3 protein. Of over a million distinct CDR3 sequences listed, 42% are singletons. The TCR sequence derives from a woman between 18 and 30 years old in good health. The sample taken for sequencing was blood. This rearrangement joins TRBV28 to TRBJ1-1; D is ambiguous. CDR3 sequence: CATSRTTMNTEAFF. The DNA of the CDR3 is TGTGCCACCTCAAGGACGACCATGAACACTGAAGCTTTCTTT.